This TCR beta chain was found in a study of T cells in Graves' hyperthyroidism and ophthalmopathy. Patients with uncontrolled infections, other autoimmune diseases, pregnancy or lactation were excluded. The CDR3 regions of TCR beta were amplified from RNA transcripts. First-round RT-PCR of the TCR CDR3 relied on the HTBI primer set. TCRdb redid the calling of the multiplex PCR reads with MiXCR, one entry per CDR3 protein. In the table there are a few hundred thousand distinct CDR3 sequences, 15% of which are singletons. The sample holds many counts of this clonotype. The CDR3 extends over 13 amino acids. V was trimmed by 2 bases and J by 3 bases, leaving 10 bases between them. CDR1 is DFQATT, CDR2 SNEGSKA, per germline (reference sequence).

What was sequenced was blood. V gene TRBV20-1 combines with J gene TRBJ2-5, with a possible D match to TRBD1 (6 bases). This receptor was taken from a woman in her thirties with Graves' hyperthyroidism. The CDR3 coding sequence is TGCAGTGCTAGATCCACAGGGAAAGAGACCCAGTACTTC. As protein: CSARSTGKETQYF.